This T cell receptor (beta chain) is drawn from a study of shared clonotypes between healthy human individuals. CDR1 MRHNA and CDR2 SNTAGT come from the germline V gene. This CDR3 region has 11 residues. V gave up 7 bases and J gave up 4 bases, with 7 bases separating them. In regard to this clone: Its antigen is still unknown.

Using immunoSEQ multiplex PCR, the repertoire was profiled, and TCRdb retains in-frame clones only, with some absent. The data show some 2.1 million clones, 90% to 95% seen once. General study points: Rarefaction demonstrated incomplete sorted-subset sequencing despite large depth. The study found roughly 5.3% of naive CD4 clonotypes shared across a handful of donors.

V is TRBV6-4 and J is TRBJ1-2; no reliable D call. Source material: naive CD4+ T cells sorted from blood. Sample subset: CD45RA+ positively selected. The receptor's source is a man aged 18-30 years in good health. The CDR3, as DNA: TGTGCCAGCACTGGTGGCTATGGCTACACCTTC. It translates to CASTGGYGYTF.